Below are 20 T cell receptor beta chains sequenced from a single sample in a study of blood T cells in healthy people across ages. Combining a sample-barcoded 5' primer with a J-beta primer mix, a second PCR ran for 7 to 11 cycles. TCRdb processed the 5' RACE reads anew with MiXCR; each CDR3 protein has one entry. The repertoire holds about 830,000 distinct CDR3 sequences, with around two thirds as singletons. The material sequenced was blood. These receptors came from a young man in good health.

The genes are TRBV12-3 or TRBV12-4 and TRBJ2-5, with a tentative D call TRBD2 (5 bases). The end of the DNA aligns better with TRBJ2-1, so the J call may be wrong. This CDR3 contains 14 residues. The DNA for the CDR3 is TGTGCCAGCAGATTTGGTCTTGGGGAGAGCGAGCAGTTCTTC. Its protein is CASRFGLGESEQFF.

The rearrangement joins TRBV10-3 to TRBJ2-5; D is uncertain. The assigned J gene may be wrong: the sequence end matches TRBJ2-7 better. CDR1 is ENHRY and CDR2 is SYGVKD in the germline V gene. This CDR3 has 15 residues. The CDR3 DNA follows: TGTGCCATCAGTGAGTCCCTCCGGAGCGCCTACGAGCAGTACTTC. This translates into CAISESLRSAYEQYF.

The J gene is TRBJ1-5, the V gene TRBV7-2; TRBD1 might be the D (5 bases). Per germline, CDR1 SGHTA and CDR2 FQGNSA. The ends were cut back, 1 base at V and 2 bases at J, with 9 bases in the middle. The CDR3 has 15 residues. CDR3 in amino acids: CASSLESRGNQPQHF. For the CDR3, the DNA is TGTGCCAGCAGCTTAGAAAGCAGGGGCAATCAGCCCCAGCATTTT.

This rearrangement joins TRBV20-1 to TRBJ1-4, with D unclear. Trimming pared 3 bases from V and 8 bases from J, leaving 22 bases between. CDR1 and CDR2 (germline): DFQATT, SNEGSKA (reference sequence). The CDR3 contains 16 residues. The CDR3, as DNA: TGCAGTGCTAGGGACCTTGGCGCGGGGATTATAGAAAAACTGTTTTTT. This encodes CSARDLGAGIIEKLFF.

This clonotype was observed a few times. The CDR3 spells CSARRTGGVSNYGYTF. The CDR3, as DNA: TGCAGTGCTAGGCGGACAGGGGGGGTTTCTAACTATGGCTACACCTTC. V usage is TRBV20-1 and J usage is TRBJ1-2; 10 bases line up with TRBD1. Trimming removed 3 bases from V and 0 bases from J; junction bases left unmatched: 7. Germline V CDR1 and CDR2: DFQATT, SNEGSKA (reference sequence). The length of the CDR3 is 16 residues.

The chain has TRBV12-3 or TRBV12-4 and TRBJ1-5, with a tentative D call TRBD1 (5 bases). This CDR3 region has 15 residues. V lost 5 bases to trimming and J lost 4 bases, with 15 bases between them. CDR3 nucleotides: TGTGCCAGCAGTCCTCGACGACAGTTTAATCAGCCCCAGCATTTT. This sequence encodes CASSPRRQFNQPQHF.

The chain carries TRBV3-1 and TRBJ1-2, with D possibly matching TRBD1 (5 bases). The CDR3 has 19 amino acids. The germline V and J ends were trimmed by 1 base and 6 bases, with 27 bases remaining between them. Germline V gene data show CDR1 as LGHDT and CDR2 as YNNKEL (reference sequence). In nucleotides, the CDR3 is TGTGCCAGCAGCCAAGGAACGGGGGGTGTCGGTACCGGGACGAATGGCTACACCTTC. Its protein is CASSQGTGGVGTGTNGYTF.

The count of this clonotype is one. The genes are TRBV4-2 and TRBJ1-1, with 8 bases aligning to TRBD1. The CDR3 sequence is 18 residues long. Germline V CDR1 and CDR2: LGHNA, YNFKEQ. The V segment lost 0 bases and the J segment 5 bases; nucleotides outside the gene matches: 14. Here the CDR3 DNA reads TGTGCCAGCAGCCAAGATCCAGGGCAGGGGGCGCTTAGGACTGAAGCTTTCTTT. Translating gives CASSQDPGQGALRTEAFF.

Points on this clonotype: Sequence at one end of the junction differs from germline and may be a read error. The chain links TRBV11-2 to TRBJ2-3; 11 bases fit TRBD2. Germline values: CDR1 SGHAT, CDR2 FQNNGV. This CDR3 contains 17 residues. As DNA, the CDR3 is TGTGCCAGCAACTTAATGGGGACTAGCGGCCGCACAGATACGCAGTATTTT. It codes for CASNLMGTSGRTDTQYF.

The V gene is TRBV24-1, the J gene TRBJ1-5; D gene ambiguous. CDR1 and CDR2 (germline): KGHDR, SFDVKD. The V end was cut by 4 bases, the J end by 1 base, with 13 bases between. The CDR3 runs 16 residues. The CDR3 nucleotides are TGTGCCACCAGTGACCACAATTTGCACAGCAATCAGCCCCAGCATTTT. Amino acid sequence: CATSDHNLHSNQPQHF.

The chain couples TRBV24-1 to TRBJ2-5; D remains ambiguous. This CDR3 has 13 residues. The V end lost 4 bases, the J end lost 11 bases, and 16 bases lay between the germline ends. Looked up from germline, CDR1 is KGHDR and CDR2 is SFDVKD. For the CDR3, the DNA is TGTGCCACCAGTGAGGGTTTCTTAGGAGAGCAGTACTTC. Residues: CATSEGFLGEQYF.

The chain joins TRBV9 to TRBJ2-1, with 9 bases matching TRBD1. With V trimmed by 3 bases and J by 0 bases, 7 bases remained unmatched. Germline V gene sequence: CDR1 SGDLS, CDR2 YYNGEE. The CDR3 extends over 17 amino acids. The CDR3 sequence is CASSARDRASSYNEQFF. The CDR3 DNA reads as TGTGCCAGCAGCGCCCGGGACAGGGCGAGCTCCTACAATGAGCAGTTCTTC. Together with reference TRBV9 and TRBJ2-1, the CDR3 gives the full variable domain: DSGVTQTPKHLITATGQRVTLRCSPRSGDLSVYWYQQSLDQGLQFLIQYYNGEERAKGNILERFSAQQFPDLHSELNLSSLELGDSALYFCASSARDRASSYNEQFFGPGTRLTVL.

This clonotype was seen a single time. The chain uses TRBV28 and TRBJ2-4, with D possibly matching TRBD2 (5 bases). V was pared by 6 bases and J by 13 bases, with 19 bases between. The CDR3 sequence is 13 residues long. Germline lookup yields CDR1 MDHEN and CDR2 SYDVKM. In DNA, the CDR3 is TGTGCCAGCAGCCGGGGTATCCTCCAGGAGCAGTACTTC. This sequence encodes CASSRGILQEQYF.

The chain employs TRBV20-1 and TRBJ2-1; 11 bases align to TRBD2. CDR3 length: 16 residues. The germline V gene encodes CDR1 DFQATT and CDR2 SNEGSKA (reference sequence). V trimming: 3 bases; J trimming: 7 bases; junction bases outside the gene matches: 11. CDR3 in amino acids: CSARPFSGGVRNEQFF. In DNA form, the CDR3 reads TGCAGTGCTAGGCCTTTTAGCGGGGGGGTAAGAAATGAGCAGTTCTTC.

The rearrangement links TRBV6-6 to TRBJ2-5; D is unclear. This CDR3 has 14 residues. The germline V gene encodes CDR1 MNHNY and CDR2 SVGAGI (reference sequence). V was clipped by 6 bases and J by 5 bases, with 16 bases between them. The DNA of the CDR3 is TGTGCCAGCAGCCGTAACCGGGCCGTGGAGACCCAGTACTTC. This codes for CASSRNRAVETQYF.

This clonotype showed up just a few times. CDR3 region: CASGPGQQETQYF. The CDR3 DNA reads as TGTGCCAGCGGACCCGGCCAGCAAGAGACCCAGTACTTC. V is TRBV7-2 and J is TRBJ2-5, with unresolved D. This CDR3 has 13 amino acids. Germline V gene lookup returns CDR1 SGHTA and CDR2 FQGNSA. V was trimmed by 8 bases and J by 2 bases, leaving 12 bases between them.

The chain recombines TRBV5-1 with TRBJ2-1; a weak D match, TRBD2 (7 bases). The ends were cut back, 6 bases at V and 1 base at J, with 14 bases in the middle. This CDR3 region has 15 residues. Germline assignment: CDR1 SGHRS and CDR2 YFSETQ. The CDR3 loop reads CASTEGEGSYNEQFF. The CDR3 region has the DNA TGCGCCAGCACGGAGGGGGAGGGTTCCTACAATGAGCAGTTCTTC.

This rearrangement joins TRBV6-2 or TRBV6-3 to TRBJ2-6; D is tentatively TRBD1 or TRBD2 (5 bases each). The germline CDR1 and CDR2 sequences are MNHEY and SVGEGT. V was cut by 7 bases and J by 4 bases, with 8 bases left in between. This CDR3 has 13 amino acids. CDR3 nucleotide sequence: TGTGCCAGCAAGGGGAGCGGGGCCAACGTCCTGACTTTC. Amino acid sequence: CASKGSGANVLTF.

J is TRBJ1-5 and V is TRBV9; maybe TRBD1 (6 bases). Germline V gene data show CDR1 as SGDLS and CDR2 as YYNGEE. The CDR3 sequence is 16 residues long. Deletions cut 0 bases from V and 3 bases from J, with 13 bases between. CDR3 protein: CASSVDAGGNNQPQHF. The CDR3 coding sequence is TGTGCCAGCAGCGTAGATGCGGGGGGCAACAATCAGCCCCAGCATTTT.

The chain is built from TRBV4-2 and TRBJ2-7; 7 bases are shared with TRBD1. There are 14 residues in the CDR3. V lost 1 base, J lost 2 bases, and 2 bases stayed unmatched. Per germline, CDR1 LGHNA and CDR2 YNFKEQ. CDR3: CASSQGDSPYEQYF. CDR3 bases: TGTGCCAGCAGCCAAGGGGACAGCCCCTACGAGCAGTACTTC.